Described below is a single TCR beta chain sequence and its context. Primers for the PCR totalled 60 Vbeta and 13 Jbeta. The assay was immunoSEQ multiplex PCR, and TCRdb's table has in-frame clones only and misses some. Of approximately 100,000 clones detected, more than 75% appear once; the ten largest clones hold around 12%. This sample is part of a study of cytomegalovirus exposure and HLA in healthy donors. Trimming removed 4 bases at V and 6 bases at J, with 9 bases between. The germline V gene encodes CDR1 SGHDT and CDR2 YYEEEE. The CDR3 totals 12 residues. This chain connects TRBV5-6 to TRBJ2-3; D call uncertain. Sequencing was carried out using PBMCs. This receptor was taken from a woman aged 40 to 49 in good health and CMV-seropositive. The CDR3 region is CASSPGVDTQYF. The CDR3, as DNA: TGTGCCAGCAGCCCGGGTGTGGATACGCAGTATTTT.